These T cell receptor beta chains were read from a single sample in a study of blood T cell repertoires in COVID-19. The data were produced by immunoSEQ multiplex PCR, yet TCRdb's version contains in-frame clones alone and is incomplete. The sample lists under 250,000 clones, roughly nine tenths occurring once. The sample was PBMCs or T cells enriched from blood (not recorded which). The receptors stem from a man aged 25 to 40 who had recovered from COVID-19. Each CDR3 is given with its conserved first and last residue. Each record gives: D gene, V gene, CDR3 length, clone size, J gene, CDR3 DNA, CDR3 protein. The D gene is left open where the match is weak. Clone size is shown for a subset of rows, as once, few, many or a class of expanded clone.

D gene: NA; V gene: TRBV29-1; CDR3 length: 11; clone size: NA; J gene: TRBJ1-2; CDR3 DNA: TGCACCTGCGCGGATAACTATGGCTACACCTTC; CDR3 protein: CTCADNYGYTF
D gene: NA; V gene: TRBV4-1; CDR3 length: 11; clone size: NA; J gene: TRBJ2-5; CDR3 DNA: TGCGCCAGCAGCCAATCGGAGACCCAGTACTTC; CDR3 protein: CASSQSETQYF
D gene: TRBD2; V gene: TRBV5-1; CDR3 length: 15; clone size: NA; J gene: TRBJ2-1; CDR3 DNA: TGCGCCAGCAGCTTTGTAGCGGGAGCCAACAATGAGCAGTTCTTC; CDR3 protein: CASSFVAGANNEQFF
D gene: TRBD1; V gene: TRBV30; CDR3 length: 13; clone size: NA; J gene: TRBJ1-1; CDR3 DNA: TGTGCCTGGAGTGGGACAGGGGCCTCACAAGCTTTCTTT; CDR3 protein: CAWSGTGASQAFF
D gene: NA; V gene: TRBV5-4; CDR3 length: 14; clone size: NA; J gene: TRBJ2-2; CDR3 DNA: TGTGCCAGCAGAACCACTAGTTCCCCCGGGGAGCTGTTTTTT; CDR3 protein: CASRTTSSPGELFF
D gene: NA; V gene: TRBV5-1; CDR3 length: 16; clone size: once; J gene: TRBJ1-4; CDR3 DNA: TGCGCCAGCAGTCGGGGGGGCCAAGGTGGTAATGAAAAACTGTTTTTT; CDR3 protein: CASSRGGQGGNEKLFF
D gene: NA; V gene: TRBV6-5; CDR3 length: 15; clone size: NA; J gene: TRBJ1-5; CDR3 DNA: TGTGCCAGCAGTTACTCGCCCTATAGCAATCAGCCCCAGCATTTT; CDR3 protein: CASSYSPYSNQPQHF
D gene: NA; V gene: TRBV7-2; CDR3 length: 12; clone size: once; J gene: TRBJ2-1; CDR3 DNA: TGTGCCAGCAGCTTCGCCGGCAATGAGCAGTTCTTC; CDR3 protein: CASSFAGNEQFF
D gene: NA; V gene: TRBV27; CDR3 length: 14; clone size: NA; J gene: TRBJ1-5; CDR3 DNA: TGTGCCAGCAGCCGGTCAGGTCCCCGCCAGCCCCAGCATTTT; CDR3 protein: CASSRSGPRQPQHF
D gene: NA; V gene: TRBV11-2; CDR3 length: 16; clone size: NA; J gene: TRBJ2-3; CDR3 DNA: TGTGCCAGCAGCGGTGGGGCTGGGCCCCACACAGATACGCAGTATTTT; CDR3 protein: CASSGGAGPHTDTQYF